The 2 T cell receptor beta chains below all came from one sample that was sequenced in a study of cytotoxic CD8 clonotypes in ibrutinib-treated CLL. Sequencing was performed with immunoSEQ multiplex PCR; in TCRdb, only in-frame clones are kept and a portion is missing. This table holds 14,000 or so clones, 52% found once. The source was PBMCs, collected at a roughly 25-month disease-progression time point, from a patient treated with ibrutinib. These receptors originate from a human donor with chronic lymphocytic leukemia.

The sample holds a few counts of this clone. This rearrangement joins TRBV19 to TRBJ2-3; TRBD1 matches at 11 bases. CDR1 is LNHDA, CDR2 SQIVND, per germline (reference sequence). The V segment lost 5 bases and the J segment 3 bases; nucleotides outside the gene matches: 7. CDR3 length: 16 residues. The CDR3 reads CASSFRGTGGTDTQYF. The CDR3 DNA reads TGTGCCAGTAGTTTTCGCGGGACAGGGGGAACAGATACGCAGTATTTT.

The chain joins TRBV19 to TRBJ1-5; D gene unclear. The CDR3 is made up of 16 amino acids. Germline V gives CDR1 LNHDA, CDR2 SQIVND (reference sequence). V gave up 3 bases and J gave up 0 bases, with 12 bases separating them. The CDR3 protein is CASSIPDGYSNQPQHF. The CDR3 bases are TGTGCCAGTAGTATCCCCGACGGTTATAGCAATCAGCCCCAGCATTTT.